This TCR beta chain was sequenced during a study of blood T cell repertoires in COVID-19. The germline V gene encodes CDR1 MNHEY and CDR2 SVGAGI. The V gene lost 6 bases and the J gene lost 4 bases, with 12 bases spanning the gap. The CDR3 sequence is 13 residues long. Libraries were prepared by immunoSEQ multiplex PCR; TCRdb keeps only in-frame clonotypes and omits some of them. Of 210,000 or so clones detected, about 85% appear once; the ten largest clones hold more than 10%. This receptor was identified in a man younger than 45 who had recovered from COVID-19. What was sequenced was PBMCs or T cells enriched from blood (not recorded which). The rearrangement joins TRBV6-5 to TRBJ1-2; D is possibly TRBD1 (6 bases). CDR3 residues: CASSQGPFYGYTF. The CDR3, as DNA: TGTGCCAGCAGCCAGGGGCCGTTCTATGGCTACACCTTC.